This T cell receptor beta chain emerged from a study of T-cell reconstitution after alpha-beta-depleted transplantation in children. This clonotype turned up a few times. This CDR3 has 16 residues. In germline, CDR1 is MDHEN, CDR2 SYDVKM. The V end was cut by 5 bases, the J end by 3 bases, with 19 bases between. Preparation of the TCRbeta library used unique molecular identifiers. Each CDR3 protein gets one entry after TCRdb re-called the PCR reads with MiXCR. The sample yields some 240,000 distinct CDR3 sequences, around 13% seen once. Material: PBMCs from the stem cell graft donor, obtained from the stem cell graft. The clonotype was recovered from a human donor who donated a stem cell graft to a child with acute lymphoblastic leukemia. The chain has TRBV28 and TRBJ1-1, with D possibly matching TRBD1 (6 bases). The CDR3 protein is CASSPPSGGMDTEAFF. The CDR3 region has the DNA TGTGCCAGCAGTCCACCGTCTGGGGGCATGGACACTGAAGCTTTCTTT.